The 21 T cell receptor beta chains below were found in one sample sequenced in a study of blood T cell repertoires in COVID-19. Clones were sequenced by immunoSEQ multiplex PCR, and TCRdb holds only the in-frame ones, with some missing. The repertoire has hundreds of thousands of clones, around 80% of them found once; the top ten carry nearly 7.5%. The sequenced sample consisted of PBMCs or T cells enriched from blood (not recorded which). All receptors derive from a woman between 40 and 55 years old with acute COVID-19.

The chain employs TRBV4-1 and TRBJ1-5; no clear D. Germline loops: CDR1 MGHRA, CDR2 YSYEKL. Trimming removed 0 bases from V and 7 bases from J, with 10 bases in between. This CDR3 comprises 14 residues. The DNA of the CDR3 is TGCGCCAGCAGCCAAGAACAGATCTCCCAGCCCCAGCATTTT. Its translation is CASSQEQISQPQHF.

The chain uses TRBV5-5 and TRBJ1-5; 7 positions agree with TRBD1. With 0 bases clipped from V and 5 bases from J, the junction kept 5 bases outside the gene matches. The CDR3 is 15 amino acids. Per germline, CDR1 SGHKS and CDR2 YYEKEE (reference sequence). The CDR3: CASSLEDRRDQPQHF. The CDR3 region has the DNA TGTGCCAGCAGCTTGGAGGACAGGCGAGATCAGCCCCAGCATTTT.

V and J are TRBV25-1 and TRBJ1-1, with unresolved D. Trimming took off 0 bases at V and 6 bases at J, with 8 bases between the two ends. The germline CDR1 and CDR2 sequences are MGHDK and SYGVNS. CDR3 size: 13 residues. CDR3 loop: CASSEYGIAEAFF. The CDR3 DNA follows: TGTGCCAGCAGTGAATATGGCATCGCTGAAGCTTTCTTT.

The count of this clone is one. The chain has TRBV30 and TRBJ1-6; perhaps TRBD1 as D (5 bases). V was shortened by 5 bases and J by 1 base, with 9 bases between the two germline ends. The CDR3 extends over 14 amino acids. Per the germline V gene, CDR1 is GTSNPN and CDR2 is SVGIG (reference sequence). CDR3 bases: TGTGCCTGGGGGGGGGAATCCTATAATTCACCCCTCCACTTT. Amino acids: CAWGGESYNSPLHF. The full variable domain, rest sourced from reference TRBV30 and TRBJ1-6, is SQTIHQWPATLVQPVGSPLSLECTVEGTSNPNLYWYRQAAGRGLQLLFYSVGIGQISSEVPQNLSASRPQDRQFILSSKKLLLSDSGFYLCAWGGESYNSPLHFGNGTRLTVT.

This CDR3 reads CASSGGAGGHPSTDTQYF. CDR3 bases: TGTGCCAGTAGTGGGGGAGCGGGGGGACATCCTAGCACAGATACGCAGTATTTT. The chain links TRBV19 to TRBJ2-3, with 9 positions matching TRBD2. CDR1 and CDR2 from the germline V gene are LNHDA and SQIVND (reference sequence). V trimming: 5 bases; J trimming: 0 bases; junction bases outside the gene matches: 12. CDR3 length: 18 residues.

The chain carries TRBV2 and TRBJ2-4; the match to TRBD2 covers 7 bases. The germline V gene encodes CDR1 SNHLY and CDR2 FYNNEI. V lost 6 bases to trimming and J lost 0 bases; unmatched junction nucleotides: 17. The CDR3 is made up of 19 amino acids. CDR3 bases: TGTGCCAGCAGAAGGTTAGGGCTCCTAGCGGACATAGCCAAAAACATTCAGTACTTC. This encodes CASRRLGLLADIAKNIQYF.

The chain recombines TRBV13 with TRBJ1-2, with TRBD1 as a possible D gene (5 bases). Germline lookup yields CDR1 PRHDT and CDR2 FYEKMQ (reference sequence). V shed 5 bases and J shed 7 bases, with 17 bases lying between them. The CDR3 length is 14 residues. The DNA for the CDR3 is TGTGCCAGCAGCCTGGGGTCGGGGGGATTTGGCTACACCTTC. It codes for CASSLGSGGFGYTF.

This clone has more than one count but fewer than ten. Here the CDR3 DNA reads TGCGCCAGCAGCGCTACAGGGGGAAACACCGGGGAGCTGTTTTTT. Translation gives CASSATGGNTGELFF. The V and J genes are TRBV5-1 and TRBJ2-2; 8 positions agree with TRBD1. V shed 4 bases and J 2 bases; nucleotides not matched to a gene: 4. The CDR3 extends over 15 amino acids. CDR1 is SGHRS and CDR2 is YFSETQ in the germline V gene.

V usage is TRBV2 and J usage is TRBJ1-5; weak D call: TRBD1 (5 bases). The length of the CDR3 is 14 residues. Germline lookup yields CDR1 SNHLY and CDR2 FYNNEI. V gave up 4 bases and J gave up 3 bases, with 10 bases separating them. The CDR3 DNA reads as TGTGCCAGCAGTGGGGCGGGGGTCAATCAGCCCCAGCATTTT. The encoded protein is CASSGAGVNQPQHF.

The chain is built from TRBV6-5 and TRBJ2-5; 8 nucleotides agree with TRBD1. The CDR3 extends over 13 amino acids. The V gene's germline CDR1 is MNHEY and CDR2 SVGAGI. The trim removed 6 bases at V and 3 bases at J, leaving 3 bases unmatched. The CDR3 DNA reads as TGTGCCAGCAGAGACAGGGGAGAAGAGACCCAGTACTTC. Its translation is CASRDRGEETQYF.

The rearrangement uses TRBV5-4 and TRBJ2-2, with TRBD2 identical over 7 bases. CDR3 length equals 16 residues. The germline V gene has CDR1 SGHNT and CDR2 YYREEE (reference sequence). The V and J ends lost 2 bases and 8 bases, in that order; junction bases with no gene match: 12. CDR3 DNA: TGTGCCAGCAGCTTTGGAAGCGGGACGCGTGTAGGGGAGCTGTTTTTT. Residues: CASSFGSGTRVGELFF. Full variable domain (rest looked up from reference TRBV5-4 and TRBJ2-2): ETGVTQSPTHLIKTRGQQVTLRCSSQSGHNTVSWYQQALGQGPQFIFQYYREEENGRGNFPPRFSGLQFPNYSSELNVNALELDDSALYLCASSFGSGTRVGELFFGEGSRLTVL.

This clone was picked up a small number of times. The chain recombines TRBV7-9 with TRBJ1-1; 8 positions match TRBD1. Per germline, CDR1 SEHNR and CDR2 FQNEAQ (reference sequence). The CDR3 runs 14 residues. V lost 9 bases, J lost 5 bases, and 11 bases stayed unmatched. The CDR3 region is CASRLPGGRTEAFF. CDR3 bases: TGTGCCAGTAGGTTACCAGGGGGCAGGACTGAAGCTTTCTTT.

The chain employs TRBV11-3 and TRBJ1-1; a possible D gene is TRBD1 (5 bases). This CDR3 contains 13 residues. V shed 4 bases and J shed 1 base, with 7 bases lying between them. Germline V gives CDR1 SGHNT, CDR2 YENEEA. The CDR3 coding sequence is TGTGCCAGCAGCTGGGGCGGGAACACTGAAGCTTTCTTT. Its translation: CASSWGGNTEAFF.

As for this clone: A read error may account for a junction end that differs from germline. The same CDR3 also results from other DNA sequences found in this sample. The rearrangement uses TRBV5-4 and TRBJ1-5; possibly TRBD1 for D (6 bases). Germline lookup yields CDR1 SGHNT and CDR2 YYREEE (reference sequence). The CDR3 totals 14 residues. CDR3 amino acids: CASSLAGGNQPQHF. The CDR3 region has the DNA TGTGCCAGCAGCTTGGCGGGGGGCAACCAGCCCCAGCATTTT.

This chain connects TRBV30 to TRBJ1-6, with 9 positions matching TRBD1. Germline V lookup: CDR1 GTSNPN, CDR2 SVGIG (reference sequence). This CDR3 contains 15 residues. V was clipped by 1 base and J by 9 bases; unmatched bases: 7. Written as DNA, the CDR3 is TGTGCCTGGAGTGGTTTGCGGACAGGGGTTTCACCCCTCCACTTT. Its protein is CAWSGLRTGVSPLHF. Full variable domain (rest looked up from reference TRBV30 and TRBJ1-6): SQTIHQWPATLVQPVGSPLSLECTVEGTSNPNLYWYRQAAGRGLQLLFYSVGIGQISSEVPQNLSASRPQDRQFILSSKKLLLSDSGFYLCAWSGLRTGVSPLHFGNGTRLTVT.

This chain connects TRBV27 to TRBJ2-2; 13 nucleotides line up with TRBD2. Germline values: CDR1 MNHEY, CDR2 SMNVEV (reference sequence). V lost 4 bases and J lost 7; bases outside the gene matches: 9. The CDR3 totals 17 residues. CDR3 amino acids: CASSSRTSGSRGGELFF. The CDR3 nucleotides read TGTGCCAGCAGTTCCCGGACTAGCGGGAGCAGGGGCGGGGAGCTGTTTTTT.

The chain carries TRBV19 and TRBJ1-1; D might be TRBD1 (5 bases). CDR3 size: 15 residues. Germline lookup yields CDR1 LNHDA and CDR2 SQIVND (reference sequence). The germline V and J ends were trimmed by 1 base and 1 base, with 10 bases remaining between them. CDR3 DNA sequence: TGTGCCAGTAGTATAGCATCCGGGGGGAACACTGAAGCTTTCTTT. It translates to CASSIASGGNTEAFF.

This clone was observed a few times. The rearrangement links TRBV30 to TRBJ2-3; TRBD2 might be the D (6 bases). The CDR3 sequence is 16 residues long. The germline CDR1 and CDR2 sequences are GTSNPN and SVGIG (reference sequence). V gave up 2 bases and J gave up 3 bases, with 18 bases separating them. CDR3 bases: TGTGCCTGGAGTCCTCCCCGGGGGAAGCTAACAGATACGCAGTATTTT. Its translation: CAWSPPRGKLTDTQYF.

The CDR3 DNA sequence: TGTGCCACCAGTGACCCGACACTCTCCTATAACTATGGCTACACCTTC. This codes for CATSDPTLSYNYGYTF. The chain links TRBV24-1 to TRBJ1-2; D not resolved. The CDR3 is 16 amino acids. Trimming removed 4 bases at V and 1 base at J, with 15 bases between. Germline-derived CDR1 and CDR2 are KGHDR and SFDVKD.

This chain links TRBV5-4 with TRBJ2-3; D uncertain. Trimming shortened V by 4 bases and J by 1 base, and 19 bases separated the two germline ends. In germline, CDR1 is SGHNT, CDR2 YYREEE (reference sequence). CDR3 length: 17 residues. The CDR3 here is CASSPGTGVSGTDTQYF. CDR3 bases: TGTGCCAGCAGCCCTGGTACTGGAGTGTCTGGCACAGATACGCAGTATTTT. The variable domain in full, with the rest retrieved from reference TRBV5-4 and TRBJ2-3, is ETGVTQSPTHLIKTRGQQVTLRCSSQSGHNTVSWYQQALGQGPQFIFQYYREEENGRGNFPPRFSGLQFPNYSSELNVNALELDDSALYLCASSPGTGVSGTDTQYFGPGTRLTVL.

CDR3 loop: CASSLQDRAWGYGYTF. CDR3 nucleotide sequence: TGTGCCAGCAGTTTGCAGGACAGGGCATGGGGGTATGGCTACACCTTC. This chain uses TRBV28 with TRBJ1-2; 8 bases map to TRBD1. The junction had 11 bases not matched to a gene; V was cut back by 3 bases and J by 5 bases. CDR3 length: 16 amino acids. CDR1 MDHEN and CDR2 SYDVKM come from the germline V gene.